The 16 T cell receptor beta chains below were found in one sample sequenced in a study of blood T cells in healthy people across ages. A second PCR, run for roughly 7 to 12 cycles, used a sample-barcoded 5' primer plus a J-beta primer mix. In TCRdb, the 5' RACE reads were re-called with MiXCR into one record per CDR3 protein. The sample records roughly 2 million distinct CDR3 sequences, just under 50% being singletons. The sequenced sample consisted of blood. Receptor source: a woman between 35 and 50 years old in good health.

The gene calls are TRBV29-1 and TRBJ1-2; no firm D call. The CDR3 has 12 residues. Trimming left V 0 bases short and J 3 bases short, with 5 bases between. The germline V gene has CDR1 SQVTM and CDR2 ANQGSEA. DNA for the CDR3: TGCAGCGTTGAAGAGGGAGACTATGGCTACACCTTC. Protein sequence: CSVEEGDYGYTF.

This clonotype was counted between two and nine times. The CDR3: CASSLASGGAYWPDTQYF. Here the CDR3 DNA reads TGTGCCAGCAGCTTAGCTAGCGGGGGGGCATATTGGCCAGATACGCAGTATTTT. The chain employs TRBV7-9 and TRBJ2-3, with 11 nucleotides matching TRBD2. The length of the CDR3 is 18 residues. Trimming at V came to 0 bases and at J to 4 bases, leaving 9 bases not matched to a gene. The germline gives CDR1 SEHNR, CDR2 FQNEAQ (reference sequence).

A few counts support this clonotype. The chain combines TRBV2 with TRBJ1-2, with a weak D call TRBD1 (5 bases). The CDR3 loop spans 13 amino acids. The V end lost 8 bases, the J end lost 6 bases, and 16 bases lay between the germline ends. Germline V gene sequence: CDR1 SNHLY, CDR2 FYNNEI. The CDR3 reads CASRDSGGDGYTF. The CDR3 coding sequence is TGTGCCAGCCGGGACTCCGGCGGGGATGGCTACACCTTC. The whole variable domain, remainder taken from reference TRBV2 and TRBJ1-2, is EPEVTQTPSHQVTQMGQEVILRCVPISNHLYFYWYRQILGQKVEFLVSFYNNEISEKSEIFDDQFSVERPDGSNFTLKIRSTKLEDSAMYFCASRDSGGDGYTFGSGTRLTVV.

This chain joins TRBV6-5 and TRBJ2-5, with 13 bases aligning to TRBD2. Germline assignment: CDR1 MNHEY and CDR2 SVGAGI. The CDR3 spans 17 residues. Trimming at V came to 2 bases and at J to 0 bases, leaving 3 bases not matched to a gene. CDR3 residues: CASSYTGLAGDQETQYF. The CDR3 coding sequence is TGTGCCAGCAGTTACACCGGACTAGCGGGGGACCAAGAGACCCAGTACTTC.

This chain uses TRBV7-8 with TRBJ2-1; maybe TRBD2 (6 bases). This CDR3 has 16 amino acids. Trimming left V 2 bases short and J 1 base short, with 12 bases between. CDR1 and CDR2 from the germline V gene are SGHVS and FQNEAQ. CDR3 nucleotide sequence: TGTGCCAGCAGCTTAATGGGGGGAGAGTCCTACAATGAGCAGTTCTTC. Protein sequence: CASSLMGGESYNEQFF.

The V and J genes are TRBV18 and TRBJ1-2; D is ambiguous. The length of the CDR3 is 15 residues. The V gene's germline CDR1 is KGHSH and CDR2 LQKENI. V lost 6 bases to trimming and J lost 2 bases, with 16 bases between them. In DNA form, the CDR3 reads TGTGCCAGCTCGCAAGATTTACATGGGAACTATGGCTACACCTTC. Amino acid sequence: CASSQDLHGNYGYTF.

This clonotype was recorded a few times. The chain uses TRBV5-1 and TRBJ1-2; 8 nucleotides line up with TRBD1. J was trimmed by 1 base and V by 6 bases; bases with no gene match: 8. Germline V lookup: CDR1 SGHRS, CDR2 YFSETQ. The CDR3 is 15 residues long. The CDR3 nucleotides are TGCGCCAGCACGAGGGGACAGGAGAATAACTATGGCTACACCTTC. This gives the protein CASTRGQENNYGYTF.

In the case of this clonotype: A junction end diverges from the germline sequence, so it may reflect a read error. The V gene is TRBV28, the J gene TRBJ2-3; 7 bases fit TRBD1. Germline lookup yields CDR1 MDHEN and CDR2 SYDVKM. This CDR3 has 15 amino acids. This chain's CDR3 is CASSTRGRNTDTPYF. DNA for the CDR3: TGTGCCAGCAGTACAAGGGGGCGCAACACAGATACGCCGTATTTT.

The chain carries TRBV20-1 and TRBJ2-7, with D possibly being TRBD2 (5 bases). The CDR3 contains 16 residues. Germline V gene data show CDR1 as DFQATT and CDR2 as SNEGSKA (reference sequence). V was clipped by 6 bases and J by 1 base, with 22 bases between them. The CDR3 here is CSARERHPKWSYEQYF. The CDR3 region has the DNA TGCAGTGCGAGGGAGCGTCATCCCAAATGGTCCTACGAGCAGTACTTC.

The chain links TRBV20-1 to TRBJ1-5; D unclear. Germline values: CDR1 DFQATT, CDR2 SNEGSKA (reference sequence). The CDR3 length is 11 residues. V was pared by 5 bases and J by 9 bases, with 11 bases between. In nucleotides, the CDR3 is TGCAGTGCTCCAGTTGGTGGGCCCCAGCATTTT. Translation: CSAPVGGPQHF.

V is TRBV7-9 and J is TRBJ2-4; D is possibly TRBD1 (6 bases). The CDR3 spans 13 residues. V shed 5 bases and J shed 13 bases, with 18 bases lying between them. Germline V gene lookup returns CDR1 SEHNR and CDR2 FQNEAQ (reference sequence). For the CDR3, the DNA is TGTGCCAGCAGCGCTACCGGACAGCTCGACCAGTACTTC. Translated, it gives CASSATGQLDQYF. Filled out from reference TRBV7-9 and TRBJ2-4, the complete variable domain reads DTGVSQNPRHKITKRGQNVTFRCDPISEHNRLYWYRQTLGQGPEFLTYFQNEAQLEKSRLLSDRFSAERPKGSFSTLEIQRTEQGDSAMYLCASSATGQLDQYFGAGTRLSVL.

The CDR3 protein is CSASDIRDTFSYEQYF. The CDR3, as DNA: TGCAGTGCTAGTGACATCCGGGACACTTTCTCCTACGAGCAGTACTTC. V usage is TRBV20-1 and J usage is TRBJ2-7, with D possibly being TRBD1 (6 bases). V gave up 3 bases and J gave up 0 bases, with 18 bases separating them. CDR1 is DFQATT and CDR2 is SNEGSKA in the germline V gene (reference sequence). This CDR3 is built from 16 residues.

The chain recombines TRBV19 with TRBJ2-3; the D is unclear. The CDR3 loop spans 13 amino acids. V dropped 10 bases and J dropped 1 base, with 12 bases sitting between them. CDR1 and CDR2 from the germline V gene are LNHDA and SQIVND (reference sequence). CDR3 protein: CATRIIGTDTQYF. The CDR3 nucleotides read TGTGCCACCAGGATTATCGGCACAGATACGCAGTATTTT.

J is TRBJ1-1 and V is TRBV10-3; D is perhaps TRBD1 (5 bases). The CDR3 runs to 12 residues. V gave up 6 bases and J gave up 10 bases, with 15 bases separating them. Germline-derived CDR1 and CDR2 are ENHRY and SYGVKD. CDR3 sequence reads: CAIRDPGGTAFF. DNA of the CDR3: TGTGCCATCAGGGACCCCGGGGGGACAGCTTTCTTT.

A few counts support this clonotype. The chain combines TRBV9 with TRBJ2-3, with 10 bases fitting TRBD2. Germline CDR1 is SGDLS and CDR2 is YYNGEE. The CDR3 length is 16 residues. V lost 3 bases, J lost 2 bases, and 6 bases stayed unmatched. The CDR3, as DNA: TGTGCCAGCAGCGCTCTAGCGGGGGCCCACACAGATACGCAGTATTTT. Amino acids: CASSALAGAHTDTQYF.

This clonotype was seen a handful of times. The CDR3 region is CASRITSGAYNEQFF. CDR3 in DNA: TGTGCCAGCAGAATAACTAGCGGGGCCTACAATGAGCAGTTCTTC. This chain joins TRBV27 and TRBJ2-1; 10 bases agree with TRBD2. The CDR3 is 15 amino acids. In germline, CDR1 is MNHEY, CDR2 SMNVEV (reference sequence). After removal of 6 bases from V and 2 bases from J, the junction contained 4 bases not matched to a gene.